The T cell receptor (beta chain) under discussion was sequenced for a study of CD8+ T cells in alopecia areata. RNA was isolated and reverse transcribed to cDNA, the sequencing template. Sequencing used immunoSEQ multiplex PCR; TCRdb keeps in-frame clones, though not all of them. Here the sample spans 150,000 to 200,000 clones, roughly 66% being singletons. Treatment reported: oral pan-JAK inhibitor, 5-10 mg twice daily. This CDR3 has 13 amino acids. After removal of 6 bases from V and 6 bases from J, the junction contained 6 bases not matched to a gene. CDR1 SNHLY and CDR2 FYNNEI come from the germline V gene.

This sequence joins TRBV2 and TRBJ1-1, with TRBD1 matching 8 bases. Sample: CD4+ T cells sorted from blood, taken at week 24, from a patient treated with tofacitinib. This clonotype was sampled from a human donor with alopecia areata. The CDR3 bases are TGTGCCAGCAGACGGACAGGGCCCGCTGAAGCTTTCTTT. Encoded protein: CASRRTGPAEAFF.